This TCR beta chain was identified in a study of blood T cell repertoires in COVID-19. For the study at large: The cDNA or gDNA used as material had been derived from T cells, B-cell-depleted T cells, or PBMCs.

The CDR3 runs 15 residues. Germline CDR1 and CDR2: MNHEY and SMNVEV (reference sequence). The J segment lost 9 bases and the V segment lost 1 base, leaving 6 bases of the junction unmatched. Clones were read by immunoSEQ multiplex PCR, and TCRdb kept only the in-frame ones, dropping some. Of about 670,000 clones listed, about 87% are singletons. Specimen: peripheral blood. The receptor was derived from a woman younger than 35 with acute or convalescent COVID-19. The rearrangement uses TRBV27 and TRBJ1-6, with 7 bases aligning to TRBD1. CDR3 bases: TGTGCCAGCAGTTTATTGGGGACAGTAAGTTCACCCCTCCACTTT. The encoded protein is CASSLLGTVSSPLHF.